The T cell receptor (beta chain) described here comes from a study of cytomegalovirus exposure and HLA in healthy donors. Overall study context: Earlier, 180 million or so T cells were analyzed, and over 95 million unique TCR beta sequences were found among them.

The PCR ran on 60 Vbeta and 13 Jbeta primers. The repertoire was sequenced with immunoSEQ multiplex PCR; TCRdb's copy has only in-frame clones and lacks some. The sample contains around 85,000 clones, about 80% of which appear only once. Trimming took 4 bases from V and 5 from J, leaving 17 bases between them. Germline lookup yields CDR1 SGHAT and CDR2 FQNNGV. The CDR3 totals 15 residues. General study findings and limits: V segments that were indistinguishable, TRBV6-2 and TRBV6-3 among them, were omitted from analysis. Follow-up analysis later connected one missense variant in DCLRE1C with trimming of TCR beta V- and J-genes. The records held CMV serostatus as the only immune exposure information.

Turning to this clone: Its antigen is not known.

The J gene is TRBJ1-1, the V gene TRBV11-2; D perhaps matches TRBD1 (6 bases). Sequences were obtained from PBMCs. The receptor's source is a man aged 45-65 years in good health and CMV-seropositive. In DNA, the CDR3 is TGTGCCAGCAGCTCGGCGACAGGAGTGATAACTGAAGCTTTCTTT. This gives the protein CASSSATGVITEAFF.